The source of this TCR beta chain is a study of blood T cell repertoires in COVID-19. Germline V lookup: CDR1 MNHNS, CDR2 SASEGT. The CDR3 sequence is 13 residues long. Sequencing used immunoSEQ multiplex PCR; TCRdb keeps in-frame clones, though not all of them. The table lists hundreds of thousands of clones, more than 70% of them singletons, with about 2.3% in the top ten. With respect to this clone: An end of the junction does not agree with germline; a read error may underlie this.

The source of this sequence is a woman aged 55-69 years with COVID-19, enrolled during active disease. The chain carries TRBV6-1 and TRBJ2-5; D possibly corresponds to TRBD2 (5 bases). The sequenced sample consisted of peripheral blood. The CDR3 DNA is TGTGCCAGCAGAGAAGTAGCGTCTCGGTCCCAGTACTTC. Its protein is CASREVASRSQYF.